Shown below are 4 T cell receptor beta chains from a single sample sequenced in a study of graft-versus-host responses after intestinal transplantation. Produced via immunoSEQ multiplex PCR; TCRdb's table is partial and in-frame only. The data show tens of thousands of clones, roughly 95% seen once. Source: PBMCs, taken 156 days after intestinal transplant. These receptors were taken from a human patient who received an intestinal transplant, so some T cells may come from the graft donor.

CDR3 loop: CASNQGVNQPQHF. CDR3 in DNA: TGTGCCAGTAACCAGGGGGTGAATCAGCCCCAGCATTTT. The rearrangement uses TRBV19 and TRBJ1-5; 7 bases are shared with TRBD1. Germline CDR1 and CDR2: LNHDA and SQIVND (reference sequence). There are 13 residues in the CDR3. With 7 bases clipped from V and 4 bases from J, the junction kept 4 bases outside the gene matches.

The DNA for the CDR3 is TGTGCCAGCAGCTTCGACAGGGTAGGAGGCTACACCTTC. Encoded protein: CASSFDRVGGYTF. The rearrangement uses TRBV5-4 and TRBJ1-2; 7 nucleotides line up with TRBD1. CDR1 SGHNT and CDR2 YYREEE come from the germline V gene (reference sequence). This CDR3 comprises 13 residues. The V segment lost 2 bases and the J segment 8 bases; nucleotides outside the gene matches: 6.

A single count supports this clone. The chain uses TRBV4-1 and TRBJ2-2, with 8 nucleotides matching TRBD2. Looked up from germline, CDR1 is MGHRA and CDR2 is YSYEKL. The V gene end was trimmed by 3 bases and the J gene end by 1 base; junction bases not matched to a gene: 13. The CDR3 has 19 residues. The CDR3 region is CASSHLLSRLAGNTGELFF. In nucleotides, the CDR3 is TGCGCCAGCAGCCATTTATTGTCTCGGCTAGCGGGGAACACCGGGGAGCTGTTTTTT.

The chain is built from TRBV5-4 and TRBJ2-7; D is ambiguous. Germline values: CDR1 SGHNT, CDR2 YYREEE (reference sequence). CDR3 length equals 13 residues. Trimming took 0 bases from V and 5 from J, leaving 9 bases between them. DNA for the CDR3: TGTGCCAGCAGCTTGGTGGAACAAGACGAGCAGTACTTC. Translated, it gives CASSLVEQDEQYF. Full variable domain (remainder filled in from reference TRBV5-4 and TRBJ2-7): ETGVTQSPTHLIKTRGQQVTLRCSSQSGHNTVSWYQQALGQGPQFIFQYYREEENGRGNFPPRFSGLQFPNYSSELNVNALELDDSALYLCASSLVEQDEQYFGPGTRLTVT.